The 9 T cell receptor beta chains in this list originate from one sample, sequenced in a study of shared clonotypes between healthy human individuals. Sequencing was performed with immunoSEQ multiplex PCR; in TCRdb, only in-frame clones are kept and a portion is missing. The data contain approximately 1,000,000 clones, approximately 75% of them seen just once; the ten biggest clones take up 0.89%. The sequencing input was memory CD4+ T cells from PBMCs. The subset: CD45RA-negative fraction. These receptors came from a man aged 18 to 29 in good health. Some clones in this sample may be carry-over from other donors' samples.

Notes on this clone: Other DNA sequences of this sample code for an identical CDR3. The chain combines TRBV5-1 with TRBJ2-7; tentative D call: TRBD2 (6 bases). CDR1 is SGHRS and CDR2 is YFSETQ in the germline V gene. The CDR3 spans 14 residues. Trimming stripped 3 bases from V and 0 bases from J, with 10 bases between. The CDR3 protein is CASSSGVLSYEQYF. The CDR3 DNA reads as TGCGCCAGCAGCTCGGGGGTACTCTCCTACGAGCAGTACTTC.

The chain employs TRBV5-6 and TRBJ1-2; 8 positions agree with TRBD1. The CDR3 consists of 15 residues. V gave up 6 bases and J gave up 5 bases; unmatched junction bases: 12. The germline V gene encodes CDR1 SGHDT and CDR2 YYEEEE. The CDR3 loop reads CASILRTGTGYGYTF. Here the CDR3 DNA reads TGTGCCAGCATCCTACGCACCGGGACAGGTTATGGCTACACCTTC.

This clone has at least ten counts. V and J are TRBV14 and TRBJ2-7; 8 bases are shared with TRBD2. Looked up from germline, CDR1 is SGHDN and CDR2 is FVKESK. Unmatched junction bases numbered 16, after V lost 4 bases and J lost 2 bases. The CDR3 length is 18 residues. The CDR3 DNA reads TGTGCCAGCAGCCGGACTACGGTTCGGGGGGGTGGTACCTACGAGCAGTACTTC. It is translated as CASSRTTVRGGGTYEQYF.

The chain combines TRBV6-6 with TRBJ1-5; D ambiguous. The CDR3 runs 13 residues. V lost 10 bases and J 1 base, leaving 11 bases between the germline ends. Germline V gives CDR1 MNHNY, CDR2 SVGAGI (reference sequence). CDR3 sequence (DNA): TGTGCCACCCAGGCGGGGAGCAATCAGCCCCAGCATTTT. Protein: CATQAGSNQPQHF.

Details on this clone: Sequence at one end of the junction differs from germline and may be a read error. The CDR3 spells CAWYDSGLDNAQFF. In DNA, the CDR3 is TGTGCCTGGTATGATAGCGGGTTGGACAATGCGCAGTTCTTC. The chain has TRBV30 and TRBJ2-1; 7 bases fit TRBD2. The germline CDR1 and CDR2 sequences are GTSNPN and SVGIG (reference sequence). The CDR3 contains 14 residues.

The chain uses TRBV9 and TRBJ2-3; unclear D gene. Germline V gene lookup returns CDR1 SGDLS and CDR2 YYNGEE. CDR3 length: 15 amino acids. The ends were cut back, 0 bases at V and 0 bases at J, with 8 bases in the middle. CDR3 amino acids: CASSVVGRSTDTQYF. DNA for the CDR3: TGTGCCAGCAGCGTAGTTGGGCGGAGCACAGATACGCAGTATTTT.

As regards this clone: In the same sample, other DNA sequences code for this CDR3. V gene TRBV6-5 combines with J gene TRBJ1-5; no reliable D call. With 0 bases removed from V and 0 bases from J, the gap between germline ends came to 3 bases. This CDR3 comprises 14 residues. Germline V lookup: CDR1 MNHEY, CDR2 SVGAGI. The CDR3 loop reads CASSYSSSNQPQHF. The CDR3 nucleotides are TGTGCCAGCAGTTACTCGAGTAGCAATCAGCCCCAGCATTTT.

The rearrangement links TRBV6-6 to TRBJ2-7; D is possibly TRBD1 (6 bases). The CDR3 loop spans 15 amino acids. Trimming stripped 0 bases from V and 2 bases from J, with 11 bases between. Germline V gives CDR1 MNHNY, CDR2 SVGAGI (reference sequence). CDR3 sequence: CASSYSWDNPYEQYF. CDR3 nucleotides: TGTGCCAGCAGTTACTCGTGGGACAATCCCTACGAGCAGTACTTC.

The chain combines TRBV29-1 with TRBJ2-1; 16 nucleotides match TRBD2. CDR1 and CDR2 (germline): SQVTM, ANQGSEA. J gave up 1 base and V 3 bases, and 3 bases lay outside the gene matches. The CDR3 runs to 17 residues. CDR3 DNA: TGCAGCGTTGAGGGGACTAGCGGGAGGGGGTCCTACAATGAGCAGTTCTTC. Encoded protein: CSVEGTSGRGSYNEQFF.